This T cell receptor (beta chain) was found in a study of blood T cell repertoires in COVID-19. Study-wide context: The study drew acute and convalescent COVID-19 samples from the United States, Italy and Spain. PBMCs, B-cell-depleted T cells, or T cells were the source of the cDNA or gDNA that made up the material.

The table lists this clone with a count of one. The V gene end was trimmed by 4 bases and the J gene end by 0 bases; junction bases not matched to a gene: 7. The CDR3 is 16 residues long. CDR1 and CDR2 from the germline V gene are SGDLS and YYNGEE. In the original processing: Scientists estimated how many nucleated cells there were by amplifying reference gene primers. Clones were sequenced by immunoSEQ multiplex PCR, and TCRdb holds only the in-frame ones, with some missing. The V and J calls and clone size come from that table; D and trimming were worked out from the DNA. This table holds about 260,000 clones, around 80% found once.

The receptor was derived from a woman of 80 years or more with acute or convalescent COVID-19. The V call is TRBV9, the J call TRBJ1-3; 7 nucleotides agree with TRBD1. Sequences were obtained from peripheral blood. CDR3 sequence reads: CASSTRTGNSGNTIYF. The CDR3 coding sequence is TGTGCCAGCAGCACTCGGACAGGTAACTCTGGAAACACCATATATTTT.